This TCR beta chain was captured by sequencing in a study of T cells in Graves' hyperthyroidism and ophthalmopathy. Study-wide points: In validation, the model predicted ophthalmopathy. These predictions came a median about 6.5 months before onset. A model using 13 V-J features told ophthalmopathy apart from stable hyperthyroidism.

Patients aged 18 to 65 had newly diagnosed hyperthyroidism lasting under 2 months. Uncontrolled infection, other autoimmune disease, pregnancy and lactation each barred patients from inclusion. This clonotype came up many times. Its antigen is still unknown. Germline trimming cut 2 bases from V and 3 bases from J; bases unmatched to any gene: 6. Germline V gives CDR1 DFQATT, CDR2 SNEGSKA (reference sequence). The CDR3 covers 14 residues. Using RNA transcripts as the source, TCR beta CDR3 regions were amplified. Initially, a first-round RT-PCR of the TCR CDR3 employed the HTBI primer set. TCRdb re-derived calls from the multiplex PCR reads in MiXCR, one entry per CDR3 protein. This sample has hundreds of thousands of distinct CDR3 sequences, with 12% to 15% found just once.

Sequenced material: blood. This chain connects TRBV20-1 to TRBJ2-7; TRBD2 aligns across 8 bases. The sequence was obtained from a woman aged 18-29 years with Graves' hyperthyroidism. CDR3 DNA: TGCAGTGCTAGATACGAGCGGGGGTTCTACGAGCAGTACTTC. The encoded protein is CSARYERGFYEQYF.